This entry lists 8 T cell receptor beta chains sequenced from one sample in a study of T cell responses to AZD1222 COVID-19 vaccine. Method: immunoSEQ multiplex PCR; TCRdb's copy keeps in-frame clones and lacks some. The table lists under 150,000 clones, around 90% of them singletons. The sequenced sample was peripheral blood, obtained 28 days after the second AZD1222 dose. The source is an adult who received the AZD1222 COVID-19 vaccine.

CDR3 nucleotide sequence: TGTGCCAGCAGTTACTCGCCGGGAGGGGCCTACGAGCAGTACTTC. The encoded protein is CASSYSPGGAYEQYF. This chain uses TRBV6-5 with TRBJ2-7, with TRBD2 matching 8 bases. Germline V gene data show CDR1 as MNHEY and CDR2 as SVGAGI. Trimming took 0 bases from V and 2 from J; bases not matched to a gene: 3. This CDR3 spans 15 amino acids.

This rearrangement joins TRBV4-3 to TRBJ2-3; 7 positions agree with TRBD2. V was pared by 1 base and J by 4 bases, with 5 bases of the junction left unmatched. Germline loops: CDR1 LGHNA, CDR2 YSLEER. CDR3 size: 15 residues. CDR3 residues: CASSQVRGRADTQYF. In nucleotides, the CDR3 is TGCGCCAGCAGCCAAGTCCGGGGGAGGGCAGATACGCAGTATTTT.

This clone occurred once. The gene calls are TRBV7-5 and TRBJ1-5. TRBV7-5 is classified as a pseudogene. The CDR3 spans 11 residues. The CDR3 DNA reads TGTGTCAGAAGCTTAAATCAGCCCCAGCATTTT. Its translation: CVRSLNQPQHF.

This sequence joins TRBV7-3 and TRBJ2-3; 10 nucleotides agree with TRBD1. Trimming cost V 5 bases and J 2 bases; bases outside gene matches: 4. CDR1 SGHTA and CDR2 FQGTGA come from the germline V gene. This CDR3 has 15 amino acids. CDR3 sequence reads: CASSRQGASTDTQYF. The CDR3 DNA follows: TGTGCCAGCAGCCGACAGGGGGCTTCCACAGATACGCAGTATTTT.

The V and J genes are TRBV19 and TRBJ1-5, with TRBD1 matching over 8 bases. The CDR3 spans 14 residues. The J segment lost 6 bases and the V segment lost 4 bases, leaving 5 bases of the junction unmatched. CDR1 is LNHDA, CDR2 SQIVND, per germline (reference sequence). The chain's CDR3 is CASSNQGAVQPQHF. The CDR3 DNA reads TGTGCCAGTAGTAATCAGGGGGCCGTTCAGCCCCAGCATTTT.

The chain uses TRBV24-1 and TRBJ1-5, with D perhaps matching TRBD1 (5 bases). Trimming pared 4 bases from V and 3 bases from J, leaving 12 bases between. The CDR3 consists of 15 residues. Germline loops: CDR1 KGHDR, CDR2 SFDVKD. In DNA, the CDR3 is TGTGCCACCAGTGAGCCCGGGGCTGACAATCAGCCCCAGCATTTT. Its translation: CATSEPGADNQPQHF.

The chain is built from TRBV5-1 and TRBJ2-5; TRBD2 is a possible D gene (6 bases). The CDR3 loop spans 14 amino acids. V lost 0 bases to trimming and J lost 6 bases, with 12 bases between them. Germline values: CDR1 SGHRS, CDR2 YFSETQ. The CDR3 DNA is TGCGCCAGCAGCTTGGCCGGAGGGAGACAGACCCAGTACTTC. It is translated as CASSLAGGRQTQYF.

The V and J genes are TRBV6-1 and TRBJ1-2; D is possibly TRBD1 (5 bases). The CDR3 length is 14 residues. Germline V CDR1 and CDR2: MNHNS, SASEGT. Trimming removed 2 bases at V and 8 bases at J, with 15 bases between. Here the CDR3 DNA reads TGTGCCAGCAGTGAAAGGGGACTGAGCCAAGGCTACACCTTC. Its translation is CASSERGLSQGYTF.